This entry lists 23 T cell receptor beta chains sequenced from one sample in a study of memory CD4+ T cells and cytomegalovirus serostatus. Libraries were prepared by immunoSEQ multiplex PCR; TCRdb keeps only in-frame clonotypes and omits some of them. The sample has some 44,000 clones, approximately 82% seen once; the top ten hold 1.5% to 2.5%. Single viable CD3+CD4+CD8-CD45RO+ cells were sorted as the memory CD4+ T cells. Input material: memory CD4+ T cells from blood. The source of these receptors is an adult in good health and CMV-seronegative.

The DNA for the CDR3 is TGTGCCTACCGGGACAGCAACTACGAGCAGTACTTC. Protein product: CAYRDSNYEQYF. The rearrangement uses TRBV2 and TRBJ2-7; 7 nucleotides align to TRBD1. Germline CDR1 SNHLY, CDR2 FYNNEI. CDR3 length equals 12 residues. V was pared by 11 bases and J by 3 bases, with 7 bases of the junction left unmatched.

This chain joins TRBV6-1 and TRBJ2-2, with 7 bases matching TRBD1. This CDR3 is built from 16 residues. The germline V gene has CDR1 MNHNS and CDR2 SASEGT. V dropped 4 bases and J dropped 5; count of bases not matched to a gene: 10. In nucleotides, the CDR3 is TGTGCCAGCAGTGTTTACCAGGCAGGGGGAACCGGGGAGCTGTTTTTT. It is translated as CASSVYQAGGTGELFF.

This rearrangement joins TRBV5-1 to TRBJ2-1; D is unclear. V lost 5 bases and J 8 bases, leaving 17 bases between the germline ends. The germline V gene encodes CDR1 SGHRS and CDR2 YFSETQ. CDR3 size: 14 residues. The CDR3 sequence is CASSTQTLHDEQFF. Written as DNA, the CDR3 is TGCGCCAGCAGTACACAGACACTCCACGATGAGCAGTTCTTC.

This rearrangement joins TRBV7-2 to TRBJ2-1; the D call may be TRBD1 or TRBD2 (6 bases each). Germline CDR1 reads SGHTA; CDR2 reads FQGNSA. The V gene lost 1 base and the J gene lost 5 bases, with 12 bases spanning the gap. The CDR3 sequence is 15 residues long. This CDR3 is CASSLDGGLHNEQFF. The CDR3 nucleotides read TGTGCCAGCAGCTTAGACGGGGGCCTCCACAATGAGCAGTTCTTC.

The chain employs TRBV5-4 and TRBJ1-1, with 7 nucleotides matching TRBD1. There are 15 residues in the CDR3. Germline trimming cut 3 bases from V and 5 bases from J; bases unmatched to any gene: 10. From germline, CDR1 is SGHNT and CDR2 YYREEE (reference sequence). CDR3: CASSSRRDSITEAFF. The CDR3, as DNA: TGTGCCAGCAGCTCAAGGAGGGACAGCATAACTGAAGCTTTCTTT. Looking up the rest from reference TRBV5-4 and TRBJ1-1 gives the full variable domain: ETGVTQSPTHLIKTRGQQVTLRCSSQSGHNTVSWYQQALGQGPQFIFQYYREEENGRGNFPPRFSGLQFPNYSSELNVNALELDDSALYLCASSSRRDSITEAFFGQGTRLTVV.

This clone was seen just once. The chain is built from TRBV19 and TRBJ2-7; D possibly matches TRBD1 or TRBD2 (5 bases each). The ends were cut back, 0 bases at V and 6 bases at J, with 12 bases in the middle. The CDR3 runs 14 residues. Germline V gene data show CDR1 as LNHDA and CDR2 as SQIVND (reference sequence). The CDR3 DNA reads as TGTGCCAGTAGTATAGAGGGACGGGGCGGCGAGCAGTACTTC. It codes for CASSIEGRGGEQYF.

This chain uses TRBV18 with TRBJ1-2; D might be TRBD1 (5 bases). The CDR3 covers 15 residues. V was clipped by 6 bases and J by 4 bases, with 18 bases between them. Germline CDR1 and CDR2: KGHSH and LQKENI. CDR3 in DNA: TGTGCCAGCTCCCACTCCGAGGGGCTGGGCTATGGCTACACCTTC. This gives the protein CASSHSEGLGYGYTF.

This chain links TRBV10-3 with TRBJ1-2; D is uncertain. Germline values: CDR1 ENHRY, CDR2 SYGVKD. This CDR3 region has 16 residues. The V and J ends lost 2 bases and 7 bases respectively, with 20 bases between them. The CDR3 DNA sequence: TGTGCCATCAGTGAGCCCTCGGCGCCGGGAGCGGGTGGCTACACCTTC. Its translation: CAISEPSAPGAGGYTF.

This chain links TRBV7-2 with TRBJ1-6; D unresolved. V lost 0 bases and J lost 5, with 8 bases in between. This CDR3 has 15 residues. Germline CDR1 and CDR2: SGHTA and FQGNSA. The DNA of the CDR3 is TGTGCCAGCAGCTTAGCCACTGCTGATAATTCACCCCTCCACTTT. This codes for CASSLATADNSPLHF.

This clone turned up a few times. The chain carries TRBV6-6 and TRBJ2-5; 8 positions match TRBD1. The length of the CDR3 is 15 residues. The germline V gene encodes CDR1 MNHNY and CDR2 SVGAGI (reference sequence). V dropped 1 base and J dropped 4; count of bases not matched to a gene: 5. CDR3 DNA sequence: TGTGCCAGCAGTTACTGGCAGGGGGCTGGAGAGACCCAGTACTTC. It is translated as CASSYWQGAGETQYF.

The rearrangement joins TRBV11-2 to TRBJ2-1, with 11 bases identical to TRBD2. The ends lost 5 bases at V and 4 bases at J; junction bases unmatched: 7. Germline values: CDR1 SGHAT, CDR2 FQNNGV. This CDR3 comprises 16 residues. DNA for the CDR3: TGTGCCAGCAGCCCTACACTAGCGGGGGAGTACAATGAGCAGTTCTTC. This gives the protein CASSPTLAGEYNEQFF.

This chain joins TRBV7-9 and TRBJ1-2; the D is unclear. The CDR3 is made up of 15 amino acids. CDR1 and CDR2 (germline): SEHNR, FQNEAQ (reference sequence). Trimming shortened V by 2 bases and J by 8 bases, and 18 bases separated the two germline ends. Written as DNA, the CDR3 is TGTGCCAGCAGCTTAACTTCCGCCCAATCCGGGGGCTACACCTTC. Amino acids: CASSLTSAQSGGYTF. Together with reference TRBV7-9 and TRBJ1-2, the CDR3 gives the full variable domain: DTGVSQNPRHKITKRGQNVTFRCDPISEHNRLYWYRQTLGQGPEFLTYFQNEAQLEKSRLLSDRFSAERPKGSFSTLEIQRTEQGDSAMYLCASSLTSAQSGGYTFGSGTRLTVV.

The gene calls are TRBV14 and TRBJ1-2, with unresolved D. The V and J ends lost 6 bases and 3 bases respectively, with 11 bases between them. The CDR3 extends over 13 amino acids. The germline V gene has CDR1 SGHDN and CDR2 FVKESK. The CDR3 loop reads CASSSSTYYGYTF. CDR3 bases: TGTGCCAGCAGTAGCAGCACTTACTATGGCTACACCTTC.

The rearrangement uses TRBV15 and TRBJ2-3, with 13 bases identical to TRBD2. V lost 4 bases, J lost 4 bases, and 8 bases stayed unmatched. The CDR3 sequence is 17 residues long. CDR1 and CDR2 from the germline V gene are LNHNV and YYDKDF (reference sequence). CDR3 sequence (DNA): TGTGCCACCAGCATCCCACTAGCGGGGGGGCGGGCAGATACGCAGTATTTT. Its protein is CATSIPLAGGRADTQYF. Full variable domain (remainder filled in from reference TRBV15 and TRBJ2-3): DAMVIQNPRYQVTQFGKPVTLSCSQTLNHNVMYWYQQKSSQAPKLLFHYYDKDFNNEADTPDNFQSRRPNTSFCFLDIRSPGLGDTAMYLCATSIPLAGGRADTQYFGPGTRLTVL.

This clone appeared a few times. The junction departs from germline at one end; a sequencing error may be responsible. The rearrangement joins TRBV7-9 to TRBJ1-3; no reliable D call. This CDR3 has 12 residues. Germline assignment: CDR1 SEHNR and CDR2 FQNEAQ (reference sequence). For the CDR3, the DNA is TGTGCCAGCAGCTTAGCTGGTAACACCATATATTTT. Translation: CASSLAGNTIYF.

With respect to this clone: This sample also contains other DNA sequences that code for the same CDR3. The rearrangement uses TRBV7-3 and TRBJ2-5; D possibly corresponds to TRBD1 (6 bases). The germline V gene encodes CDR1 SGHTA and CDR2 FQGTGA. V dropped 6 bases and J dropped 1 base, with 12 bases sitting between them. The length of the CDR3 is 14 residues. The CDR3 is CASSPTGLQETQYF. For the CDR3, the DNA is TGTGCCAGCAGTCCGACAGGACTCCAAGAGACCCAGTACTTC.

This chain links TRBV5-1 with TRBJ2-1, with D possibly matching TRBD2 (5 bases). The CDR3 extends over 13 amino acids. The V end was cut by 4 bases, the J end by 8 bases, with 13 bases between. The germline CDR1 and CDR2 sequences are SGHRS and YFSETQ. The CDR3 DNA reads TGCGCCAGCAGCGAGGGTGGCTCCGATGAGCAGTTCTTC. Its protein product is CASSEGGSDEQFF.

The CDR3 loop reads CAWSGGGSGANVLTF. The CDR3 DNA reads as TGTGCCTGGAGTGGGGGTGGCTCTGGGGCCAACGTCCTGACTTTC. V usage is TRBV30 and J usage is TRBJ2-6, with unresolved D. Germline CDR1 reads GTSNPN; CDR2 reads SVGIG (reference sequence). CDR3 length equals 15 residues. The V gene lost 1 base and the J gene lost 0 bases, with 7 bases spanning the gap.

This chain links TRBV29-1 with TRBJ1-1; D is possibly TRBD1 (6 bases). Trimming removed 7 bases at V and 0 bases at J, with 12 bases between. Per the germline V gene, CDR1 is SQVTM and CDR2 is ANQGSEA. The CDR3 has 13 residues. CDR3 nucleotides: TGCAGCGCCCTGGGACACTTGAACACTGAAGCTTTCTTT. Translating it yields CSALGHLNTEAFF.

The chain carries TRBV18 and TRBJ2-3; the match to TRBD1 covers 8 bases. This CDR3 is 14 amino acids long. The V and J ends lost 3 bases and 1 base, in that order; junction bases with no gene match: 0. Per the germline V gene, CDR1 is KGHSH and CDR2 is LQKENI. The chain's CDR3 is CASSPTGGTDTQYF. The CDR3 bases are TGTGCCAGCTCACCGACAGGGGGCACAGATACGCAGTATTTT.

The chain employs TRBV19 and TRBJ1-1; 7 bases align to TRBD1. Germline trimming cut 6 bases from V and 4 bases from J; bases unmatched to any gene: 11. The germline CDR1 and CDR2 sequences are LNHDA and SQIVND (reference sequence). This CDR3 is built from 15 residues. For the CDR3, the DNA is TGTGCCAGTAGCCCGAAGGGGGCCTCCTCCACTGAAGCTTTCTTT. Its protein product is CASSPKGASSTEAFF.

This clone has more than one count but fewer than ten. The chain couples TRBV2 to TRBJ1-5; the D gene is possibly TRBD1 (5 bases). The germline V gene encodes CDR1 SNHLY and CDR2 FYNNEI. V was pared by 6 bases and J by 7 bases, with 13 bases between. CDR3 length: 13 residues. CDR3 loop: CASRSGSNQPQHF. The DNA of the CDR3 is TGTGCCAGCAGATCAGGGTCGAACCAGCCCCAGCATTTT.

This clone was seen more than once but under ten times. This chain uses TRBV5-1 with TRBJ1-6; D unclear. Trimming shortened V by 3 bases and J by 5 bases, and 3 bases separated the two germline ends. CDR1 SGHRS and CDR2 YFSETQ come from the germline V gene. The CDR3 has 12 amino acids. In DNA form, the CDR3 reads TGCGCCAGCAGCTCGAATAATTCACCCCTCCACTTT. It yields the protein CASSSNNSPLHF.